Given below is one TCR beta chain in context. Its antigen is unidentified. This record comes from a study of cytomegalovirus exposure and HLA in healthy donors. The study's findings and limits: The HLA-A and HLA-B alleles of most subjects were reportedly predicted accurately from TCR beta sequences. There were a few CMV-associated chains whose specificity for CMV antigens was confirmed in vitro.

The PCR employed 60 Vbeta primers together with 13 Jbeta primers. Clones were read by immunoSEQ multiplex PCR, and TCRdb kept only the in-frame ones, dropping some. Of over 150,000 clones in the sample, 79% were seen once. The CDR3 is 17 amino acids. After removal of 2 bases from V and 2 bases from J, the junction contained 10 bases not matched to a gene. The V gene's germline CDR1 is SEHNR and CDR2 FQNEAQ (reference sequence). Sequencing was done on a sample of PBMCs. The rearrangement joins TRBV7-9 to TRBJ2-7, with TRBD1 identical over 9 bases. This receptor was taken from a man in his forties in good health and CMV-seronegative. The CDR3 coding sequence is TGTGCCAGCAGCTTAACCACGGGACAGGGAGACCCCTACGAGCAGTACTTC. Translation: CASSLTTGQGDPYEQYF. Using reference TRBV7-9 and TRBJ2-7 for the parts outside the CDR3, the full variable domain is DTGVSQNPRHKITKRGQNVTFRCDPISEHNRLYWYRQTLGQGPEFLTYFQNEAQLEKSRLLSDRFSAERPKGSFSTLEIQRTEQGDSAMYLCASSLTTGQGDPYEQYFGPGTRLTVT.